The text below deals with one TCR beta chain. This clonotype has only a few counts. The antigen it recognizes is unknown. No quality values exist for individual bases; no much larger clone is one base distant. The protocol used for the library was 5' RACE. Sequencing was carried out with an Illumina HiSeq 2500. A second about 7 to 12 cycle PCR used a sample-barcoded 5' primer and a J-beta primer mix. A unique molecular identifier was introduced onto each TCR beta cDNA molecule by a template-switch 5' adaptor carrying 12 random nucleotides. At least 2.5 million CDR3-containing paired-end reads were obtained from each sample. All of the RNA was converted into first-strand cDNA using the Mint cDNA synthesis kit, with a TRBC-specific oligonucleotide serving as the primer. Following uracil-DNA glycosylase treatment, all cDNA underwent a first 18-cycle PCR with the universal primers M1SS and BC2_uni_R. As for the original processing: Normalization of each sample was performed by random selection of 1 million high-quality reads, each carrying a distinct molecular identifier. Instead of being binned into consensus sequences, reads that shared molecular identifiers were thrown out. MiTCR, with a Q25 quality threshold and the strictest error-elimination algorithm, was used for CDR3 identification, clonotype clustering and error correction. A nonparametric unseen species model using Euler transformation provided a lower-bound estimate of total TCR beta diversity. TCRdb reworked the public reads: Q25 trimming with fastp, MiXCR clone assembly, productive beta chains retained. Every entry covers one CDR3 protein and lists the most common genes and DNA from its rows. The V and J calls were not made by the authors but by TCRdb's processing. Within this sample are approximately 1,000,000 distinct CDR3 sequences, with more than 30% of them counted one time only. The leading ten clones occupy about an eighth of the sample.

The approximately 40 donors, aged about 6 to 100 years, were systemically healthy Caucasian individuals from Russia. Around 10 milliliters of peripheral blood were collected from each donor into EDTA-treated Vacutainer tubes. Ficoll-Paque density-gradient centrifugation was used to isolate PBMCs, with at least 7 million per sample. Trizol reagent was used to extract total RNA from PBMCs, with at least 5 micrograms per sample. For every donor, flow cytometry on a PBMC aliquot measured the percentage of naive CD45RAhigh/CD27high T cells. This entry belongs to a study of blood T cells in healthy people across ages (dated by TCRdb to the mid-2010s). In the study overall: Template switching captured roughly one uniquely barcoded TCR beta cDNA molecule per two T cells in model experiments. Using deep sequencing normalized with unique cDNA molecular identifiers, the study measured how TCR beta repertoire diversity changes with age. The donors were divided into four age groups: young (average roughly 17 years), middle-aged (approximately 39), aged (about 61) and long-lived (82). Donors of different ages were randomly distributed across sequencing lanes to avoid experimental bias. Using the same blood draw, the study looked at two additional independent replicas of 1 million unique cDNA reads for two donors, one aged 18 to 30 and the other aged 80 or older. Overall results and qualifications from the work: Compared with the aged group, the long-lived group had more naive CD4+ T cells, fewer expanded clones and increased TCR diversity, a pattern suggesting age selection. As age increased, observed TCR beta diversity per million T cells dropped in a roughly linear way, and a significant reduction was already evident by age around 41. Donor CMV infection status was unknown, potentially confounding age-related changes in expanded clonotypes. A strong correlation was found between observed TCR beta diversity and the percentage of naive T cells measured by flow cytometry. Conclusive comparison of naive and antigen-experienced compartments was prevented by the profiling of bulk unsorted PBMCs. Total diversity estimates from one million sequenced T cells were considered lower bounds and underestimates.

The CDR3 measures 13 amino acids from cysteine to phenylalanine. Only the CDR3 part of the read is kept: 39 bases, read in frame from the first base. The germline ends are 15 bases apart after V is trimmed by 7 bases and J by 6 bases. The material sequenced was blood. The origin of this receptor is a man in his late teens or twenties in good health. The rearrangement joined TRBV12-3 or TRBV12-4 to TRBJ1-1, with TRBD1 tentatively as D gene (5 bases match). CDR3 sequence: CASITAGDPEAFF. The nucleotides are TGTGCCAGCATCACGGCGGGGGACCCTGAAGCTTTCTTT.